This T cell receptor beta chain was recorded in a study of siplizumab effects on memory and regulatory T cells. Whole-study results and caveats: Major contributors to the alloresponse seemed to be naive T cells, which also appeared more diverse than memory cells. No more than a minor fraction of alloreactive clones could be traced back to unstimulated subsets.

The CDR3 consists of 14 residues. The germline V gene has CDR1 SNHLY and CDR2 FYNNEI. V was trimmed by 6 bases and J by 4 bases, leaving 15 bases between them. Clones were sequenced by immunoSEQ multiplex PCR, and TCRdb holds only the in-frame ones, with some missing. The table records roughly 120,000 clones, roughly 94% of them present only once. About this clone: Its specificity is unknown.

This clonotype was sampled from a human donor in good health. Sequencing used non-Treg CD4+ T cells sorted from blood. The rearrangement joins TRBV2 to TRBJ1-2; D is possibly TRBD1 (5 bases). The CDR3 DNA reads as TGTGCCAGCAGGTCAGACAGCAAAGGCTATGGCTACACCTTC. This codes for CASRSDSKGYGYTF.